These 27 T cell receptor beta chains were all obtained from the same sample, sequenced in a study of cytomegalovirus exposure and HLA in healthy donors. The PCR employed 60 Vbeta primers together with 13 Jbeta primers. Profiling relied on immunoSEQ multiplex PCR, and the TCRdb table lists in-frame clones only, not all of them. The sample carries 190,000 or so clones, 82% recorded once. Sequencing was carried out using PBMCs. The source of these receptors is a boy younger than 10 in good health and CMV-seronegative.

This chain joins TRBV11-2 and TRBJ2-5; possibly TRBD2 for D (5 bases). This CDR3 comprises 14 residues. V shed 5 bases and J shed 1 base, with 11 bases lying between them. Germline V gives CDR1 SGHAT, CDR2 FQNNGV. CDR3 residues: CASSLGRAQETQYF. The CDR3 coding sequence is TGTGCCAGCAGCCTTGGGCGGGCCCAAGAGACCCAGTACTTC.

The J gene is TRBJ1-2, the V gene TRBV4-2, with no clear D. This CDR3 has 12 amino acids. Trimming stripped 0 bases from V and 5 bases from J, with 4 bases between. The germline CDR1 and CDR2 sequences are LGHNA and YNFKEQ. This CDR3 reads CASSQDRYGYTF. The DNA of the CDR3 is TGTGCCAGCAGCCAAGATCGGTATGGCTACACCTTC.

The chain joins TRBV14 to TRBJ1-6; 8 bases map to TRBD1. The germline CDR1 and CDR2 sequences are SGHDN and FVKESK. The ends lost 4 bases at V and 8 bases at J; junction bases unmatched: 4. The CDR3 has 14 amino acids. CDR3 amino acids: CASSPGTGYSPLHF. The CDR3 DNA sequence: TGTGCCAGCAGCCCCGGGACAGGTTATTCACCCCTCCACTTT.

This chain connects TRBV9 to TRBJ2-6, with D possibly matching TRBD1 (7 bases). V was shortened by 3 bases and J by 8 bases, with 18 bases between the two germline ends. The CDR3 spans 16 residues. CDR1 and CDR2 (germline): SGDLS, YYNGEE. The CDR3 here is CASSADRDGGTNVLTF. CDR3 in DNA: TGTGCCAGCAGCGCCGACAGGGACGGGGGTACCAACGTCCTGACTTTC.

The rearrangement joins TRBV5-4 to TRBJ2-3; TRBD2 is a possible D gene (6 bases). Germline CDR1 reads SGHNT; CDR2 reads YYREEE (reference sequence). The CDR3 is 15 residues long. V was cut by 0 bases and J by 2 bases, with 10 bases left in between. The CDR3 region is CASSLGTTVTDTQYF. DNA for the CDR3: TGTGCCAGCAGCTTGGGGACTACCGTCACAGATACGCAGTATTTT.

This chain joins TRBV4-3 and TRBJ1-2, with D possibly matching TRBD1 (6 bases). V lost 2 bases, J lost 1 base, and 17 bases lay in between. CDR3 length equals 17 residues. The germline gives CDR1 LGHNA, CDR2 YSLEER. The CDR3 protein is CASSQTAHRADNYGYTF. As DNA, the CDR3 is TGCGCCAGCAGCCAAACCGCCCACAGGGCAGATAACTATGGCTACACCTTC.

V usage is TRBV18 and J usage is TRBJ2-5, with 10 bases matching TRBD2. V lost 6 bases to trimming and J lost 1 base; unmatched junction nucleotides: 8. CDR3 length: 16 amino acids. Germline values: CDR1 KGHSH, CDR2 LQKENI. The CDR3 nucleotides are TGTGCCAGCTCGCCAACAGCGGGGGGGGTCCAAGAGACCCAGTACTTC. This sequence encodes CASSPTAGGVQETQYF.

The V call is TRBV7-2, the J call TRBJ2-3; no clear D gene. Germline V gene data show CDR1 as SGHTA and CDR2 as FQGNSA. Trimming removed 1 base from V and 6 bases from J, with 8 bases in between. This CDR3 has 13 residues. The CDR3 sequence is CASSLVRRDTQYF. As DNA, the CDR3 is TGTGCCAGCAGCTTAGTTCGCAGGGATACGCAGTATTTT.

As to this clone: Mismatch with germline at one junction end may stem from a read error. V usage is TRBV4-3 and J usage is TRBJ1-5; the match to TRBD1 covers 10 bases. The CDR3 totals 15 residues. Germline-derived CDR1 and CDR2 are LGHNA and YSLEER. The CDR3 nucleotides read TGCGCCAGCAGTCCCCCGACAGGGGGCAATCGGCCCCAGCATTTT. This translates into CASSPPTGGNRPQHF.

This chain uses TRBV30 with TRBJ1-5; possibly TRBD1 for D (5 bases). This CDR3 contains 13 residues. Trimming left V 2 bases short and J 2 bases short, with 7 bases between. Germline V gene lookup returns CDR1 GTSNPN and CDR2 SVGIG (reference sequence). Here the CDR3 DNA reads TGTGCCTGGAGTTTCAGGGGCAATCAGCCCCAGCATTTT. Its protein product is CAWSFRGNQPQHF.

The V gene is TRBV2, the J gene TRBJ1-3; TRBD1 might be the D (5 bases). V lost 0 bases and J lost 9, with 24 bases in between. The CDR3 length is 18 residues. Germline V gene sequence: CDR1 SNHLY, CDR2 FYNNEI. The CDR3 DNA is TGTGCCAGCAGTGAAGCGCCCAGCCGACAGTTTTTTGGTTCCACCATATATTTT. It translates to CASSEAPSRQFFGSTIYF.

V is TRBV5-4 and J is TRBJ2-6; possibly TRBD1 for D (5 bases). With 0 bases removed from V and 3 bases from J, the gap between germline ends came to 7 bases. The CDR3 sequence is 15 residues long. In germline, CDR1 is SGHNT, CDR2 YYREEE (reference sequence). CDR3 DNA sequence: TGTGCCAGCAGCTTGGTGGGGCGTGGGGCCAACGTCCTGACTTTC. Translation gives CASSLVGRGANVLTF.

The CDR3 reads CASSPGGKDTEAFF. The CDR3 DNA reads TGTGCCAGCAGCCCCGGGGGAAAGGACACTGAAGCTTTCTTT. The chain joins TRBV11-3 to TRBJ1-1, with D perhaps matching TRBD1 (5 bases). Per germline, CDR1 SGHNT and CDR2 YENEEA. The CDR3 runs to 14 residues. V was pared by 5 bases and J by 3 bases, with 13 bases between. Full variable domain (rest looked up from reference TRBV11-3 and TRBJ1-1): EAGVVQSPRYKIIEKKQPVAFWCNPISGHNTLYWYLQNLGQGPELLIRYENEEAVDDSQLPKDRFSAERLKGVDSTLKIQPAELGDSAVYLCASSPGGKDTEAFFGQGTRLTVV.

The rearrangement links TRBV25-1 to TRBJ1-2, with a tentative D call TRBD1 (5 bases). Germline assignment: CDR1 MGHDK and CDR2 SYGVNS. The V and J ends lost 4 bases and 4 bases respectively, with 10 bases between them. This CDR3 has 13 residues. The CDR3 nucleotides are TGTGCCAGCAGTGCGACAGTGAGCTATGGCTACACCTTC. This codes for CASSATVSYGYTF.

V and J are TRBV11-2 and TRBJ2-1; 8 bases align to TRBD2. V shed 5 bases and J 9 bases; nucleotides not matched to a gene: 18. The germline V gene has CDR1 SGHAT and CDR2 FQNNGV. The CDR3 covers 17 residues. The CDR3 sequence is CASSPQRGGRLQGEQFF. CDR3 sequence (DNA): TGTGCCAGCAGCCCCCAACGCGGGGGGCGGTTACAGGGTGAGCAGTTCTTC.

The genes are TRBV11-1 and TRBJ1-6; D gene unclear. This CDR3 comprises 14 residues. The V gene lost 3 bases and the J gene lost 6 bases, with 9 bases spanning the gap. Germline CDR1 SGHAT, CDR2 FQDESV (reference sequence). In nucleotides, the CDR3 is TGTGCCAGCAGCTTTAACACGCTTAATTCACCCCTCCACTTT. Its translation: CASSFNTLNSPLHF.

The rearrangement joins TRBV7-8 to TRBJ1-2; 8 nucleotides match TRBD1. With V trimmed by 2 bases and J by 4 bases, 3 bases remained unmatched. This CDR3 is built from 14 residues. In germline, CDR1 is SGHVS, CDR2 FQNEAQ. The chain's CDR3 is CASSLRTGTYGYTF. The CDR3 DNA sequence: TGTGCCAGCAGCTTAAGGACAGGGACCTATGGCTACACCTTC. Drawing the rest from reference TRBV7-8 and TRBJ1-2, the complete variable domain is GAGVSQSPRYKVAKRGQDVALRCDPISGHVSLFWYQQALGQGPEFLTYFQNEAQLDKSGLPSDRFFAERPEGSVSTLKIQRTQQEDSAVYLCASSLRTGTYGYTFGSGTRLTVV.

V is TRBV29-1 and J is TRBJ1-5, with a possible D match to TRBD1 (6 bases). From germline, CDR1 is SQVTM and CDR2 ANQGSEA. This CDR3 contains 13 residues. The V gene lost 3 bases and the J gene lost 6 bases, with 12 bases spanning the gap. CDR3 bases: TGCAGCGTTGAGGCGGGGGCAGGTCAGCCCCAGCATTTT. It codes for CSVEAGAGQPQHF.

V and J are TRBV9 and TRBJ2-5; the match to TRBD1 covers 9 bases. The DNA end favors TRBJ2-7, so the J call may be wrong. Germline V gene lookup returns CDR1 SGDLS and CDR2 YYNGEE. This CDR3 region has 15 residues. The DNA for the CDR3 is TGTGCCAGCAGCGAATACGGGACAGGGTCCTACGAGCAGTACTTC. It specifies CASSEYGTGSYEQYF.

The rearrangement joins TRBV7-6 to TRBJ1-5; D unclear. Germline lookup yields CDR1 SGHVS and CDR2 FNYEAQ. V lost 6 bases and J lost 0, with 6 bases in between. This CDR3 has 13 residues. The CDR3 DNA reads as TGTGCCAGCAGTCCCTATAGCAATCAGCCCCAGCATTTT. Translating it yields CASSPYSNQPQHF.

The chain links TRBV19 to TRBJ1-2, with 8 bases aligning to TRBD1. Germline loops: CDR1 LNHDA, CDR2 SQIVND (reference sequence). V was clipped by 4 bases and J by 5 bases; unmatched bases: 3. The CDR3 length is 13 residues. This CDR3 is CASSSGQGYGYTF. For the CDR3, the DNA is TGTGCCAGTAGTAGTGGACAGGGATATGGCTACACCTTC.

The rearrangement links TRBV5-1 to TRBJ2-1; D might be TRBD1 (6 bases). From germline, CDR1 is SGHRS and CDR2 YFSETQ. The CDR3 totals 11 residues. Trimming shortened V by 4 bases and J by 7 bases, and 6 bases separated the two germline ends. CDR3 region: CASSQGNEQFF. The CDR3 region has the DNA TGCGCCAGCAGCCAGGGGAATGAGCAGTTCTTC.

The chain employs TRBV4-1 and TRBJ1-5; 7 bases agree with TRBD1. The V and J ends lost 4 bases and 2 bases, in that order; junction bases with no gene match: 8. Germline V gene sequence: CDR1 MGHRA, CDR2 YSYEKL. CDR3 length: 16 amino acids. The CDR3 region is CASSPTKGQGNQPQHF. The CDR3 DNA reads as TGCGCCAGCAGCCCCACGAAAGGACAGGGCAATCAGCCCCAGCATTTT.

The chain combines TRBV6-6 with TRBJ2-7; TRBD1 matches 10 bases. The V and J ends lost 7 bases and 5 bases, in that order; junction bases with no gene match: 5. CDR3 size: 13 residues. The V gene's germline CDR1 is MNHNY and CDR2 SVGAGI (reference sequence). CDR3 DNA: TGTGCCAGCATGGACAGGGGGATTGACGAGCAGTACTTC. It yields the protein CASMDRGIDEQYF.

The table lists this clone with a few counts. V usage is TRBV9 and J usage is TRBJ2-1; 12 nucleotides agree with TRBD2. Germline-derived CDR1 and CDR2 are SGDLS and YYNGEE. Trimming took 1 base from V and 7 from J; bases not matched to a gene: 6. This CDR3 has 16 residues. CDR3 nucleotide sequence: TGTGCCAGCAGCGTACCACTAGCGGGGGGCGGGAATGAGCAGTTCTTC. Translated: CASSVPLAGGGNEQFF.

V gene TRBV9 combines with J gene TRBJ2-2; 9 bases are a match to TRBD1. The J segment lost 3 bases and the V segment lost 0 bases, leaving 3 bases of the junction unmatched. Germline CDR1 is SGDLS and CDR2 is YYNGEE. This CDR3 has 16 amino acids. CDR3 nucleotide sequence: TGTGCCAGCAGCGTAGCACAGGGGGCGGACACCGGGGAGCTGTTTTTT. Its translation: CASSVAQGADTGELFF.

The rearrangement links TRBV10-3 to TRBJ1-2; D is uncertain. The V gene lost 7 bases and the J gene lost 0 bases, with 12 bases spanning the gap. Germline V gene data show CDR1 as ENHRY and CDR2 as SYGVKD. This CDR3 has 14 residues. The CDR3 coding sequence is TGTGCCATCACCTCAGGAGCGGCTAACTATGGCTACACCTTC. Its translation is CAITSGAANYGYTF.